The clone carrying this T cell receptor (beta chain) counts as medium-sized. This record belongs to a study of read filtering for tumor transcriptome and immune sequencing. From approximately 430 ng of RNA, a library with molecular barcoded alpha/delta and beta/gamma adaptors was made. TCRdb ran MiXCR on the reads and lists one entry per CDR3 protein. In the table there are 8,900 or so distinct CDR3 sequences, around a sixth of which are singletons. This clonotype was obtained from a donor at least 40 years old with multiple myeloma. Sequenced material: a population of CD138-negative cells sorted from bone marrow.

The CDR3 DNA follows: TGCAGCGTTGAAAGGCGTCTGAACACTGAAGCTTTCTTT. Residues: CSVERRLNTEAFF. J is TRBJ1-1 and V is TRBV29-1, with D hard to call. Germline V gene lookup returns CDR1 SQVTM and CDR2 ANQGSEA. V was trimmed by 2 bases and J by 0 bases, leaving 7 bases between them. This CDR3 is 13 amino acids long.